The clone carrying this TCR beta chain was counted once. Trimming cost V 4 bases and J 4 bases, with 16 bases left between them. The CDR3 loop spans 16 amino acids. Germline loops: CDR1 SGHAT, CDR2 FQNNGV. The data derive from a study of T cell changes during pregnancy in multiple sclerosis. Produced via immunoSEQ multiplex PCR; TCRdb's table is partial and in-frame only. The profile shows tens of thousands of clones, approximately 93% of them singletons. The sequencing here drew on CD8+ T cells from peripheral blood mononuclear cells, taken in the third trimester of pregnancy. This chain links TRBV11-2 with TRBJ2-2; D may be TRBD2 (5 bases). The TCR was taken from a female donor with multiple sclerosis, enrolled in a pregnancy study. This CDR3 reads CASSSLSGKATGELFF. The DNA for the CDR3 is TGTGCCAGCAGCTCCCTATCCGGGAAAGCCACCGGGGAGCTGTTTTTT. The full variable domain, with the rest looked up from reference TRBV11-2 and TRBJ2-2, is EAGVAQSPRYKIIEKRQSVAFWCNPISGHATLYWYQQILGQGPKLLIQFQNNGVVDDSQLPKDRFSAERLKGVDSTLKIQPAKLEDSAVYLCASSSLSGKATGELFFGEGSRLTVL.